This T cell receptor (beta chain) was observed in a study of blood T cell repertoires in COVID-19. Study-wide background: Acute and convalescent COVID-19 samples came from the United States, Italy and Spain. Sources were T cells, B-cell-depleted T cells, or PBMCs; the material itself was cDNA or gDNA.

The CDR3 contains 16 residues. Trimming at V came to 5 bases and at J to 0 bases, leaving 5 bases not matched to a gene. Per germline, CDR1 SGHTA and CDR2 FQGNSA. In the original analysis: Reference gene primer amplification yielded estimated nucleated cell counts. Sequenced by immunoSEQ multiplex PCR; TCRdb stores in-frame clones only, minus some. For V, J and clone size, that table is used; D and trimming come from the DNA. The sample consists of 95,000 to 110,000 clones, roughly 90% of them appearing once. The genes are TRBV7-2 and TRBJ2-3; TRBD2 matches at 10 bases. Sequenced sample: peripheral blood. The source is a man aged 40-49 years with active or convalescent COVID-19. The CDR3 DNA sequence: TGTGCCAGCAGCAAACTAGCGGGATTTAGCACAGATACGCAGTATTTT. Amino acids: CASSKLAGFSTDTQYF.